This T cell receptor (delta chain) was found in a study of γδ T cells in repeated Plasmodium falciparum infection. With CATT, TCRdb re-called clones from the multiplex PCR reads. The data show 70,000 to 95,000 delta-chain clones, over 1.3% seen once. Bulk repertoires came from Vgamma9/Vdelta2+ or Vdelta2-negative gammadelta T cells flow-sorted from PBMC. As to this clone: The TCRdb record carries a much larger clone's protein, which differs from this DNA's translation at residue 19; a read error is the likely cause, and the protein listed here is the DNA translation.

CDR1 is GEAIGNYY, CDR2 EKD, per germline. The CDR3 length is 21 residues. V gene TRDV2 was called; the J gene was not; the table gives TRDD3 as D, unverified against the DNA. The TCR was taken from a pool of human donors (malaria-infected and uninfected, not separated). Sequenced input: gamma-delta T cells from blood. In DNA, the CDR3 is TGTGCCTGTGTGTCTTCTCGAACATTCCGATATCGATTGGGGTACACCGATAAACCCATCTTT. As protein: CACVSSRTFRYRLGYTDKPIF.